The 12 T cell receptor beta chains below come from one sample, sequenced in a study of PD-1 blockade in classical Hodgkin lymphoma. Time point meaning: cycle 4 day 1 (C4D1), after less than 7 weeks of nivolumab. There was relapse after autologous stem cell transplantation in every patient, and there was variation in brentuximab vedotin exposure. Magnetic negative selection was used to purify CD4+ T cells from PBMCs that had been thawed. The method was immunoSEQ multiplex PCR; TCRdb's version includes in-frame clones alone and lacks a portion of them. Found here are 25,000 to 30,000 clones, 70% to 90% of them singletons; the top ten hold about 0.45%. The sequencing here drew on CD4+ T cells from blood, taken before the fourth cycle of nivolumab. All receptors derive from a human donor with classical Hodgkin lymphoma.

V usage is TRBV5-1 and J usage is TRBJ2-5, with TRBD2 matching 7 bases. Germline CDR1 reads SGHRS; CDR2 reads YFSETQ. The CDR3 has 15 amino acids. V lost 0 bases, J lost 6 bases, and 8 bases stayed unmatched. In DNA, the CDR3 is TGCGCCAGCAGCTTGGAATCGTGGGGGGGAAAGACCCAGTACTTC. Translation gives CASSLESWGGKTQYF.

This sequence joins TRBV21-1 and TRBJ2-3; TRBD1, the table's D call, lacks a check against the DNA. TRBV21-1 is shown as a pseudogene. The CDR3 is 16 amino acids. The CDR3 DNA sequence: TGTGCCAGCGGCACACAGGCCCTACTTCGCACAGATACGCAGTATTTT. Amino acid sequence: CASGTQALLRTDTQYF.

The genes are TRBV6-1 and TRBJ2-1; tentatively, D is TRBD1 or TRBD2 (6 bases each). Deletions cut 5 bases from V and 8 bases from J, with 13 bases between. Germline V CDR1 and CDR2: MNHNS, SASEGT. The CDR3 length is 13 residues. CDR3 sequence reads: CASSPIGGHEQFF. For the CDR3, the DNA is TGTGCCAGCAGTCCAATCGGGGGCCATGAGCAGTTCTTC.

The chain carries TRBV2 and TRBJ1-4; TRBD1 might be the D (6 bases). The length of the CDR3 is 15 residues. Germline CDR1 SNHLY, CDR2 FYNNEI. Trimming pared 1 base from V and 7 bases from J, leaving 13 bases between. The CDR3 nucleotides read TGTGCCAGCAGTGAAGGGCGCAGGGGTGGTGAAAAACTGTTTTTT. It specifies CASSEGRRGGEKLFF. Combining the CDR3 with reference TRBV2 and TRBJ1-4 gives the whole variable domain EPEVTQTPSHQVTQMGQEVILRCVPISNHLYFYWYRQILGQKVEFLVSFYNNEISEKSEIFDDQFSVERPDGSNFTLKIRSTKLEDSAMYFCASSEGRRGGEKLFFGSGTQLSVL.

The chain links TRBV10-3 to TRBJ2-1; D may be TRBD1 or TRBD2 (7 bases each). The CDR3 sequence is 14 residues long. Germline V lookup: CDR1 ENHRY, CDR2 SYGVKD. The V gene lost 0 bases and the J gene lost 15 bases, with 18 bases spanning the gap. The CDR3 bases are TGTGCCATCAGTGAGTCGGGAGGGGGCCGGACCTTGTTCTTC. Amino acid sequence: CAISESGGGRTLFF.

V gene TRBV5-1 combines with J gene TRBJ2-5, with D perhaps TRBD1 (7 bases). This CDR3 is 16 amino acids long. The germline gives CDR1 SGHRS, CDR2 YFSETQ. Trimming took off 3 bases at V and 1 base at J, with 16 bases between the two ends. The CDR3 loop reads CASSSEGAKGQETQYF. The DNA for the CDR3 is TGCGCCAGCAGCTCGGAGGGGGCTAAAGGCCAAGAGACCCAGTACTTC.

CDR3 protein: CASSDPRVHEQYF. Here the CDR3 DNA reads TGTGCCAGCAGCGACCCTAGAGTACACGAGCAGTACTTC. This chain connects TRBV6-6 to TRBJ2-7; no clear D gene. The CDR3 has 13 residues. Trimming stripped 6 bases from V and 5 bases from J, with 14 bases between. The germline V gene has CDR1 MNHNY and CDR2 SVGAGI (reference sequence).

The rearrangement links TRBV12-2 to TRBJ2-3. TRBV12-2 is classified as a pseudogene. The CDR3 contains 17 residues. In nucleotides, the CDR3 is TGTGCAAGTCGCACCTCCCTGGGGATTTCATACACAGATACGCAGTATTTT. Translating gives CASRTSLGISYTDTQYF.

The chain joins TRBV7-2 to TRBJ1-6, with 9 bases identical to TRBD1. The CDR3 is 15 residues long. The trim removed 5 bases at V and 10 bases at J, leaving 9 bases unmatched. The germline CDR1 and CDR2 sequences are SGHTA and FQGNSA. The CDR3 loop reads CASSRDRVGVSPLHF. CDR3 in DNA: TGTGCCAGCAGCCGGGACAGGGTGGGTGTCTCACCCCTCCACTTT.

The rearrangement joins TRBV2 to TRBJ2-3, with 7 bases fitting TRBD1. Germline V gene data show CDR1 as SNHLY and CDR2 as FYNNEI. The CDR3 loop spans 15 amino acids. The trim removed 4 bases at V and 2 bases at J, leaving 6 bases unmatched. The CDR3 here is CASSAHRGNTDTQYF. Here the CDR3 DNA reads TGTGCCAGCAGTGCGCACAGGGGCAACACAGATACGCAGTATTTT.

CDR3 sequence: CAISESRTRFNVQYF. The CDR3 DNA reads as TGTGCCATCAGTGAGTCACGGACTAGGTTCAACGTGCAGTACTTC. The rearrangement joins TRBV10-3 to TRBJ2-7; 7 nucleotides match TRBD2. CDR1 ENHRY and CDR2 SYGVKD come from the germline V gene. J gave up 9 bases and V 0 bases, and 11 bases lay outside the gene matches. The CDR3 runs 15 residues.

The chain carries TRBV18 and TRBJ1-2, with 7 bases aligning to TRBD1. CDR3 length: 16 residues. Germline-derived CDR1 and CDR2 are KGHSH and LQKENI. V dropped 2 bases and J dropped 1; count of bases not matched to a gene: 7. The CDR3 DNA is TGTGCCAGCTCACCAGGACAAGGGGGCCTTAACTATGGCTACACCTTC. Translation gives CASSPGQGGLNYGYTF.